This T cell receptor (beta chain) was profiled in a study of T cell responses to AZD1222 COVID-19 vaccine. As for the study in general: Pooling of second doses given at about 4 or about 12 weeks was done.

This CDR3 region has 16 residues. From germline, CDR1 is SGHTA and CDR2 FQGTGA. Trimming took off 4 bases at V and 10 bases at J, with 24 bases between the two ends. Assay used: immunoSEQ multiplex PCR; TCRdb lists only in-frame clones, some missing. Here the sample spans 170,000 or so clones, less than 95% being singletons. The study's findings and limits: Close to half of spike-specific TCRs reportedly recognize unmutated variant regions. Sampling captured repertoires only after the peak T cell response.

This clone was detected a few times. Its antigen is undetermined. This sequence originates from an adult in good health. The specimen comprised peripheral blood, sampled on day 0 of AZD1222 vaccination. This chain uses TRBV7-3 with TRBJ2-3; D possibly uses TRBD1 or TRBD2 (6 bases each). The CDR3 reads CASSSSGDNRPWAQYF. The CDR3 DNA reads TGTGCCAGCAGCTCCTCGGGGGACAATCGACCGTGGGCGCAGTATTTT. Full variable domain (missing parts from reference TRBV7-3 and TRBJ2-3): GAGVSQTPSNKVTEKGKYVELRCDPISGHTALYWYRQSLGQGPEFLIYFQGTGAADDSGLPNDRFFAVRPEGSVSTLKIQRTERGDSAVYLCASSSSGDNRPWAQYFGPGTRLTVL.